A selection of T cell receptor beta chains follows, all from one sample in a study of PD-1 blockade in classical Hodgkin lymphoma. Sequencing used immunoSEQ multiplex PCR; TCRdb keeps in-frame clones, though not all of them. The profile shows about 30,000 clones, 81% of them singletons. The specimen comprised peripheral blood mononuclear cells (PBMCs), sampled before the fourth cycle of nivolumab. These receptors all come from a human donor with classical Hodgkin lymphoma. The conserved cysteine and the conserved F or W are not part of the CDR3 here. A D gene is named only where the DNA matches it firmly.

cdr3_aa j_call d_call v_call
ASSLVQGGNSPLH TRBJ1-6 TRBD1 TRBV5-6
SGVPGLAGGPDNEQF TRBJ2-1 TRBD2 TRBV29-1
ASSPPGQGSYGYT TRBJ1-2 TRBD1 TRBV18
AISVSGGKSTDTQY TRBJ2-3 TRBD2 TRBV10-3
ASSKSGGDYGYT TRBJ1-2 TRBD1 TRBV6-5
ASSGGADEKLF TRBJ1-4 NA TRBV6-5
ASSGRGRSYEQY TRBJ2-7 NA TRBV6-1
ASSKKGSNQPQH TRBJ1-5 NA TRBV21-1
ASSPRTAGNTIY TRBJ1-3 NA TRBV28
ASSVRLGDEQY TRBJ2-7 NA TRBV19
ASSPTGSDTDTQY TRBJ2-3 TRBD1 TRBV28
ASSAEGRGVWENTEAF TRBJ1-1 NA TRBV11-3
ASSQGQYHEKLF TRBJ1-4 NA TRBV4-1
ASTIGLAVTGELF TRBJ2-2 TRBD2 TRBV6-1
ASSSTGVSAYEQY TRBJ2-7 TRBD1 TRBV28
ASSLDTRYGSPYEQY TRBJ2-7 NA TRBV28
ASSLVNTQETQY TRBJ2-5 NA TRBV5-5
ASSPYGGDKVPQH TRBJ1-5 NA TRBV18
ASSERTNYNEQF TRBJ2-1 NA TRBV6-1
ASSWESAPQH TRBJ1-5 NA TRBV19
ASSSNSNQPQH TRBJ1-5 NA TRBV7-2
ASSFDLMNTEAF TRBJ1-1 NA TRBV5-4
ASSPPRPRVQETQY TRBJ2-5 NA TRBV18
ASSETGDLFTEAF TRBJ1-1 TRBD1 TRBV25-1
ASSVGGENYNEQF TRBJ2-1 NA TRBV9
ASIQGGGGRAEAF TRBJ1-1 NA TRBV6-5
ASGATGRNTEAF TRBJ1-1 TRBD1 TRBV5-8
ASSLGGPTGELF TRBJ2-2 NA TRBV5-4
ASSLSVTAYTDTQY TRBJ2-3 NA TRBV7-2
ASSPVQRGKETQY TRBJ2-5 NA TRBV28
ASSVAGPSYGYT TRBJ1-2 NA TRBV6-5
ASSDLAGGHGDTQY TRBJ2-3 TRBD2 TRBV5-6
ASSAGTGRGYT TRBJ1-2 TRBD1 TRBV19
ASSSGTGGSGNTIY TRBJ1-3 TRBD1 TRBV7-9
ASSFLAGDSEEQF TRBJ2-1 TRBD2 TRBV5-1
ASSEDGTSEAF TRBJ1-1 NA TRBV25-1
ASSRQGSEKLF TRBJ1-4 TRBD1 TRBV6-6
ASSSDRNIQY TRBJ2-4 NA TRBV7-2
ASSVAGGSYEQY NA TRBD1 TRBV6-1
ASSQEHPSDTQY TRBJ2-3 NA TRBV4-1